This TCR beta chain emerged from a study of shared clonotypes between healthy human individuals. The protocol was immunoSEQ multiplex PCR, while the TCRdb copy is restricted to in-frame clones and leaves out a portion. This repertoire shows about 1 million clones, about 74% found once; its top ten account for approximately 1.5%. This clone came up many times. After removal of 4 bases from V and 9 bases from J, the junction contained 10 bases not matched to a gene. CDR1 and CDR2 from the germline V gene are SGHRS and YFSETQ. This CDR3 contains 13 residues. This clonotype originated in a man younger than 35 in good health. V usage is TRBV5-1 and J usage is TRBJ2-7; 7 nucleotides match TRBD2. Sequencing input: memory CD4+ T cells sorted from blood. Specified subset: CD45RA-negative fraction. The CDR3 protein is CASSDPRGRGQYF. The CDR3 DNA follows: TGCGCCAGCAGCGACCCTCGGGGGAGGGGGCAGTACTTC. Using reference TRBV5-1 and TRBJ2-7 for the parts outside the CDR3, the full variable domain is KAGVTQTPRYLIKTRGQQVTLSCSPISGHRSVSWYQQTPGQGLQFLFEYFSETQRNKGNFPGRFSGRQFSNSRSEMNVSTLELGDSALYLCASSDPRGRGQYFGPGTRLTVT.